This TCR beta chain was retrieved from a study of blood T cells in healthy people across ages (dated by TCRdb to the mid-2010s). With respect to the entire study: Template switching captured roughly one uniquely barcoded TCR beta cDNA molecule per two T cells in model experiments. The donors were split into four age groups: young (average approximately 16 years), middle-aged (39), aged (more than 60) and long-lived (roughly 86). Using the same blood draw, the study looked at two additional independent replicas of 1 million unique cDNA reads for two donors, one aged 18 to 29 and the other aged 80 or older. To track age-related changes in TCR beta repertoire diversity, the study relied on deep sequencing normalized with unique cDNA molecular identifiers. To avoid experimental bias, donors of different ages were randomly spread across the sequencing lanes. The research as a whole found: Estimates of total diversity from one million sequenced T cells were regarded as lower bounds and underestimates. The long-lived group showed more naive CD4+ T cells, fewer expanded clones and increased TCR diversity than the aged group, suggesting age selection. As age increased, observed TCR beta diversity per million T cells dropped in a roughly linear way, and a significant reduction was already evident by age roughly 36. Because profiling used bulk unsorted PBMCs, naive and antigen-experienced compartments could not be compared conclusively. Donor CMV infection status was unknown, potentially confounding age-related changes in expanded clonotypes. Observed TCR beta diversity correlated strongly with the percentage of naive T cells measured by flow cytometry.

Donors were 39 systemically healthy Caucasian individuals from Russia aged about 6 to 100 years. Ten milliliters of peripheral blood were drawn from each donor into EDTA-treated Vacutainer tubes. Ficoll-Paque density-gradient centrifugation was used to isolate PBMCs, with at least 7 million per sample. Total RNA was extracted from PBMCs with Trizol reagent, with at least 6 micrograms obtained per sample. For every donor, an aliquot of PBMCs went through flow cytometry to measure the percentages of naive CD45RAhigh/CD27high T cells. Turning to this clonotype: Its antigen remains undetermined. The record has no base qualities; no much larger clone is one base away.

The germline V gene sets CDR1 to MGHRA and CDR2 to YSYEKL. Deletion took 1 base off V and 8 bases off J, with a span of 11 bases between the germline ends. The CDR3, from cysteine to phenylalanine, totals 14 residues. Here the CDR3 DNA is all that survives: 42 bases in frame from base 1. Library preparation used 5' RACE. A second roughly 7 to 11 cycle PCR used a sample-barcoded 5' primer and a J-beta primer mix. Each TCR beta cDNA molecule received a unique molecular identifier from a template-switch 5' adaptor carrying 12 random nucleotides. Each sample yielded at least 2.5 million CDR3-containing paired-end reads. The Mint cDNA synthesis kit, primed by a TRBC-specific oligonucleotide, was used to synthesize first-strand cDNA from all RNA. All cDNA was treated with uracil-DNA glycosylase and then went through a first 18-cycle PCR with the universal primers M1SS and BC2_uni_R. Per the original workflow: For normalization, 1 million high-quality reads were randomly selected from each sample, with every read carrying a distinct molecular identifier. Instead of being binned into consensus sequences, reads that shared molecular identifiers were thrown out. MiTCR, set to a Q25 quality threshold and the strictest error-elimination algorithm, was used for CDR3 identification, clonotype clustering and error correction. A nonparametric unseen species model using Euler transformation provided a lower-bound estimate of total TCR beta diversity. TCRdb handled the public reads itself, with Q25 trimming in fastp and clone calling in MiXCR, and kept productive beta chains. Merged by CDR3 protein, the rows form single entries marked with the most common genes and DNA. These V and J calls originate from TCRdb's pipeline instead of the authors' own analysis. A total of 1.5 million to 2 million distinct CDR3 sequences appear in this sample, about two fifths of them only once. The leading ten clones occupy more than 20% of the sample.

This receptor was identified in a human donor in good health. The sequencing input was blood. The sequence links TRBV4-1 to TRBJ1-4, with the D gene not confidently named. For the CDR3, the sequence is CASSQVGWREKLFF. The DNA is as follows: TGCGCCAGCAGCCAAGTGGGGTGGAGGGAAAAACTGTTTTTT.